Below, one T cell receptor beta chain is given with its context. Its binding antigen is unknown. Base qualities were left out, and no much larger clone turns up one base away. This sample stems from a study of blood T cell repertoires in COVID-19 (TCRdb year 2020). Turning to the overall study: Samples covering the acute and convalescent phases of COVID-19 were provided by collaborators in the United States, Italy and Spain. The material from the prospective study consisted of cDNA or gDNA derived from T cells, B-cell-depleted T cells, or PBMCs. The dataset comprised deeply sampled blood TCRbeta repertoires from subjects exposed to, actively infected with, or recovered from COVID-19. The repertoires were released in a freely available public database meant as a resource for research on the immune response to SARS-CoV-2. Samples came from the ongoing ImmuneRACE study (first 160 participants) plus 1,254 subjects from 6 global collaborators. Sample metadata almost always included a de-identified subject ID, COVID-19 status, age in years and sex. Where available, HLA class I and class II types were obtained from metadata supplied by the sample provider rather than from assay-based typing.

From its cysteine to its phenylalanine, the CDR3 spans 15 amino acids. The DNA shown is the 45-base CDR3, in frame from base 1. The V end gives up 6 bases and the J end 4 bases, leaving 9 bases in the junction not matched to a gene. CDR1 is given as MNHEY and CDR2 as SVGAGI, both from the germline V gene. Whole blood was collected in K2EDTA tubes by collaborating institutions according to the institutions' own protocols. For TCRbeta analysis, collaborators shipped samples in one of three forms: frozen whole blood, isolated PBMCs, or DNA extracted from either of those sample types. Paper-wide results and their limitations: How much clinical and demographic metadata was included differed by source and by participant, and the metadata was provided uncurated.

The immunoSEQ Assay, a bias-controlled multiplex PCR, was used to amplify TCRbeta CDR3 regions from genomic DNA. On the study's bioinformatics: Nucleated cell counts per sample were estimated from amplification of reference gene primers within the assay. To quantify the absolute abundance of each unique TCRbeta CDR3 rearrangement, sequence reads were collapsed and filtered. For each sample, productive Simpson clonality was calculated as the square root of Simpson's diversity index over productive rearrangements. Drawn from immuneACCESS, this table holds only the in-frame rearrangements with V and J called that TCRdb kept. Clones are partly lost; checked studies trace under half to an unresolved V gene and leave the rest unexplained. V and J calls and clone size are copied from that table; D and trimming were computed from the DNA. For this sample the table gives about 160,000 clones, of which approximately 88% were detected only once. Roughly 9.2% of the sample goes to the ten largest clones.

Here the chain combines TRBV6-5 and TRBJ1-2, with 9 bases aligning to TRBD1. The sample consisted of peripheral blood. This TCR derives from a woman older than 75 with active or convalescent COVID-19. The CDR3: CASRGTGLSLYGYTF. The bases are TGTGCCAGCAGAGGGACAGGGCTGTCCCTCTATGGCTACACCTTC.